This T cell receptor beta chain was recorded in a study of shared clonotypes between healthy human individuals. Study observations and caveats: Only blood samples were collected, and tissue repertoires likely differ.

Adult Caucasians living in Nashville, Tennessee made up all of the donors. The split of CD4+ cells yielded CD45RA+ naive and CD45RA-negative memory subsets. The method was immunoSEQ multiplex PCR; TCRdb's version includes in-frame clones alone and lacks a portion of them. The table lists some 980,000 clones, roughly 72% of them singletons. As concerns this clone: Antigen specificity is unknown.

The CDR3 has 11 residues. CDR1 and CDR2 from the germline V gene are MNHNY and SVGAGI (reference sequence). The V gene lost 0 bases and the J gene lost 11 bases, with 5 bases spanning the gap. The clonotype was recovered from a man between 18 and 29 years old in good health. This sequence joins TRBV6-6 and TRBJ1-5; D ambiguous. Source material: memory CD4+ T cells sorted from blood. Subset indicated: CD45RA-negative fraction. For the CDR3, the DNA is TGTGCCAGCAGTTACTCGGCAGCCCAGCATTTT. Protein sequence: CASSYSAAQHF.